A single sample is the source of the 2 T cell receptor beta chains below, sequenced in a study of breast tumors, draining lymph nodes, adjacent tissues. Axillary draining lymph nodes of breast cancer patients supplied the node samples. TCRdb ran MiXCR on the multiplex PCR reads and lists one entry per CDR3 protein. The repertoire includes some 250,000 distinct CDR3 sequences, around 35% of them detected once, and about 3.9% sits in the top ten. Sequencing was done on a sample of axillary lymph node tissue. The origin of the receptors is a female donor with breast cancer. Some clones in this sample may be carry-over from other donors' samples.

Many counts were recorded for this clonotype. The chain couples TRBV18 to TRBJ1-4; tentatively, D is TRBD1 (5 bases). Germline V gives CDR1 KGHSH, CDR2 LQKENI. Trimming stripped 2 bases from V and 7 bases from J, with 8 bases between. This CDR3 comprises 13 residues. The CDR3 DNA sequence: TGTGCCAGCTCACCAGCAGGGAGTGAAAAACTGTTTTTT. This encodes CASSPAGSEKLFF.

About this clonotype: A much larger clone lies a single base off, so this may be a read error. This chain uses TRBV6-6 with TRBJ1-3; the D gene is possibly TRBD1 (5 bases). V lost 5 bases to trimming and J lost 2 bases, with 10 bases between them. Germline CDR1 is MNHNY and CDR2 is SVGAGI (reference sequence). The CDR3 sequence is 14 residues long. CDR3 sequence (DNA): TGTGCCAGCAGTCACGGGGGACCTGGAAACACCATATATTTT. Translation gives CASSHGGPGNTIYF.